Listed here are 10 T cell receptor beta chains from one sample, sequenced in a study of response to subunit inactivated influenza vaccine. TCRdb re-called the RT-PCR reads with MiXCR, one entry per CDR3 protein. The sample has 650,000 to 800,000 distinct CDR3 sequences, approximately 15% seen once. Sample: PBMCs from blood, taken approximately 15 days before vaccination. The source of these receptors is a man aged 50-60 years who received an inactivated influenza vaccine.

The chain employs TRBV6-1 and TRBJ1-4; D is undetermined. Germline V gene lookup returns CDR1 MNHNS and CDR2 SASEGT. V was shortened by 3 bases and J by 7 bases, with 6 bases between the two germline ends. This CDR3 spans 12 amino acids. This CDR3 is CASSDFGEKLFF. In DNA form, the CDR3 reads TGTGCCAGCAGTGACTTTGGTGAAAAACTGTTTTTT.

In this sample, this clonotype turned up a few times. The genes are TRBV15 and TRBJ2-1; no reliable D call. Germline V gene data show CDR1 as LNHNV and CDR2 as YYDKDF (reference sequence). V was cut by 3 bases and J by 5 bases, with 17 bases left in between. The CDR3 is 16 residues long. The CDR3 DNA follows: TGTGCCACCAGCAGTCCGCGTAAGGGTAGCCACAATGAGCAGTTCTTC. The encoded protein is CATSSPRKGSHNEQFF.

Only a few counts were recorded for this clonotype. The chain has TRBV4-2 and TRBJ2-1; a weak D match, TRBD1 (6 bases). The germline V gene has CDR1 LGHNA and CDR2 YNFKEQ. V lost 0 bases, J lost 1 base, and 10 bases lay in between. The CDR3 totals 16 residues. CDR3 sequence: CASSQEYRVSYNEQFF. The CDR3 DNA is TGTGCCAGCAGCCAAGAGTACAGGGTGTCCTACAATGAGCAGTTCTTC.

The chain joins TRBV20-1 to TRBJ1-1; 8 bases match TRBD1. CDR1 is DFQATT and CDR2 is SNEGSKA in the germline V gene (reference sequence). V lost 2 bases, J lost 1 base, and 3 bases stayed unmatched. The CDR3 sequence is 14 residues long. CDR3 nucleotide sequence: TGCAGTGCTAGAAGACAGGGGCAGAACACTGAAGCTTTCTTT. It is translated as CSARRQGQNTEAFF.

The chain recombines TRBV20-1 with TRBJ2-7, with 8 nucleotides matching TRBD2. The CDR3 is 14 residues long. The V gene end was trimmed by 0 bases and the J gene end by 3 bases; junction bases not matched to a gene: 4. Germline V gene data show CDR1 as DFQATT and CDR2 as SNEGSKA (reference sequence). DNA of the CDR3: TGCAGTGCTAGAGATGGCCTAGCGGGCTACGAGCAGTACTTC. It yields the protein CSARDGLAGYEQYF.

This clonotype was recorded many times. The rearrangement links TRBV4-3 to TRBJ2-4, with 7 bases that match TRBD2. Germline assignment: CDR1 LGHNA and CDR2 YSLEER. Trimming at V came to 0 bases and at J to 8 bases, leaving 1 base not matched to a gene. This CDR3 spans 13 amino acids. This chain's CDR3 is CASSQDAGDIQYF. The CDR3 bases are TGCGCCAGCAGCCAAGATGCGGGGGACATTCAGTACTTC.

This clonotype has a handful of counts. The rearrangement joins TRBV5-1 to TRBJ2-3; 9 positions match TRBD2. The CDR3 spans 16 residues. From germline, CDR1 is SGHRS and CDR2 YFSETQ. After removal of 4 bases from V and 4 bases from J, the junction contained 10 bases not matched to a gene. CDR3 in amino acids: CASSRQGGGASDTQYF. DNA of the CDR3: TGCGCCAGCAGCCGGCAGGGCGGGGGGGCCTCAGATACGCAGTATTTT.

The rearrangement uses TRBV18 and TRBJ2-3, with TRBD1 identical over 7 bases. J was trimmed by 1 base and V by 3 bases; bases with no gene match: 4. Germline V gives CDR1 KGHSH, CDR2 LQKENI. This CDR3 has 15 amino acids. The CDR3 coding sequence is TGTGCCAGCTCACCTATAACAGGGGGCACAGATACGCAGTATTTT. Protein: CASSPITGGTDTQYF.

In this sample, this clonotype turned up a few times. This chain connects TRBV10-3 to TRBJ1-5; D perhaps matches TRBD1 (5 bases). From germline, CDR1 is ENHRY and CDR2 SYGVKD. There are 13 residues in the CDR3. V was cut by 10 bases and J by 4 bases, with 14 bases left in between. This chain's CDR3 is CATEDSWNQPQHF. The CDR3 nucleotides read TGTGCCACAGAAGACAGTTGGAATCAGCCCCAGCATTTT.

The V gene is TRBV3-1, the J gene TRBJ2-1; D gene ambiguous. The germline V gene has CDR1 LGHDT and CDR2 YNNKEL (reference sequence). This CDR3 has 13 residues. With 0 bases removed from V and 9 bases from J, the gap between germline ends came to 9 bases. CDR3 nucleotide sequence: TGTGCCAGCAGCCAAGATCTGGGCTTTGAGCAGTTCTTC. Amino acids: CASSQDLGFEQFF.